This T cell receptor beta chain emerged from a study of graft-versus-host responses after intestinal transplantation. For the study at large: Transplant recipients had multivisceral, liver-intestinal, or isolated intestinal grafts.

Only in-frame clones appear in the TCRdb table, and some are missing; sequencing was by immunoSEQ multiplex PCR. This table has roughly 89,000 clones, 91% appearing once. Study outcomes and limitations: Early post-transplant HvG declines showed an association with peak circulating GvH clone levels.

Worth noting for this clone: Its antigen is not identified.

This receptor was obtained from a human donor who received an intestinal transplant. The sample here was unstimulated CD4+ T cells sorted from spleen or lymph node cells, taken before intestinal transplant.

In DNA, the CDR3 is TGTGCCAGCAGCTCGTCTGGGGGGGCCCACGGGGAGCAGTTCTTC. Its translation: CASSSSGGAHGEQFF. The chain combines TRBV7-9 with TRBJ2-1; D may be TRBD2 (7 bases). The CDR3 loop spans 15 amino acids. Germline CDR1 SEHNR, CDR2 FQNEAQ (reference sequence). The germline V and J ends were trimmed by 4 bases and 10 bases, with 20 bases remaining between them.